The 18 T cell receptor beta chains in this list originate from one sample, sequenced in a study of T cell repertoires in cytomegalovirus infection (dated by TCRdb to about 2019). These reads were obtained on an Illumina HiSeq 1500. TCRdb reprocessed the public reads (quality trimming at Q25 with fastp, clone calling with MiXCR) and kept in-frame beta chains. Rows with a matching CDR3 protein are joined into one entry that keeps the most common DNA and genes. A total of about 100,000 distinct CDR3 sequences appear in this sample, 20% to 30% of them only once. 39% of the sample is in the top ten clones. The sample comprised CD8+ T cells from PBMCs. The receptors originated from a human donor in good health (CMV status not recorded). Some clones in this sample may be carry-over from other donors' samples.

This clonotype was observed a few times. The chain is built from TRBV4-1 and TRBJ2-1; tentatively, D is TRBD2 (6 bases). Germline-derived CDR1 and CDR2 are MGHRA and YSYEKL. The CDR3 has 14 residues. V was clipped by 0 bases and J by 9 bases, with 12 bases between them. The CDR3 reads CASSQDAATSEQFF. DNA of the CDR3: TGCGCCAGCAGCCAAGACGCGGCGACTAGTGAGCAGTTCTTC.

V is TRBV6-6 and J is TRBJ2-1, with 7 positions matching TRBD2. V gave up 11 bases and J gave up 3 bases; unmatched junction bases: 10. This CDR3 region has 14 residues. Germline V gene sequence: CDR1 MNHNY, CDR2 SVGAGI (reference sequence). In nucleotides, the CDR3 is TGTGCCGCCCGGTCGACTAGCAGCTACAATGAGCAGTTCTTC. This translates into CAARSTSSYNEQFF.

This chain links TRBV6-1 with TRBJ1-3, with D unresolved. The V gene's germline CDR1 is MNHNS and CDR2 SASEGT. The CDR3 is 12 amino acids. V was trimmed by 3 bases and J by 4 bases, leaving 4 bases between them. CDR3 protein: CASSDLGNTIYF. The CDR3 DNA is TGTGCCAGCAGTGATCTCGGAAACACCATATATTTT.

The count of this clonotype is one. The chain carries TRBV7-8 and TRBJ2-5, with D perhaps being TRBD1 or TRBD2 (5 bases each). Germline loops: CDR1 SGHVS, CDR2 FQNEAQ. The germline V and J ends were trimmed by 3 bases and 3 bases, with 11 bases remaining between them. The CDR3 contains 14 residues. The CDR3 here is CASSFGTEKETQYF. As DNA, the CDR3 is TGTGCCAGCAGCTTTGGGACGGAAAAAGAGACCCAGTACTTC.

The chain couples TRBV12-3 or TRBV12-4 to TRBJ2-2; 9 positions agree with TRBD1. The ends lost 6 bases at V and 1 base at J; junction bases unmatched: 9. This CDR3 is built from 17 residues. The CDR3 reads CASSQRGQGMNTGELFF. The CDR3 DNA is TGTGCCAGCAGCCAACGGGGACAGGGAATGAACACCGGGGAGCTGTTTTTT.

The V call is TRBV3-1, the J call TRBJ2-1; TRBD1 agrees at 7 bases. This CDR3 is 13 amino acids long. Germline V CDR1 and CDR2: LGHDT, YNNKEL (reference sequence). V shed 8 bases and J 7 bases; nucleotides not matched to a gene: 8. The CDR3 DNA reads TGTGCCAGCTCCTCGACAGGGTCAAATGAGCAGTTCTTC. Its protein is CASSSTGSNEQFF.

CDR3: CASSMGQGFFNYEQYF. DNA of the CDR3: TGTGCCAGCAGCATGGGACAGGGGTTCTTCAACTACGAGCAGTACTTC. The chain combines TRBV7-2 with TRBJ2-7; 10 bases are a match to TRBD1. Germline V gene lookup returns CDR1 SGHTA and CDR2 FQGNSA. The V and J ends lost 5 bases and 3 bases, in that order; junction bases with no gene match: 10. The CDR3 extends over 16 amino acids.

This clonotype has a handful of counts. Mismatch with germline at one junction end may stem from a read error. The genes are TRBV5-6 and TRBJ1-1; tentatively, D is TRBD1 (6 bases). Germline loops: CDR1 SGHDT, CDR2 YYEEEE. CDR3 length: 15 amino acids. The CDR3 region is CASSGGGAVNTEAFF. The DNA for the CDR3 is TGTGCCAGCAGCGGAGGGGGGGCGGTGAATACTGAAGCTTTCTTT.

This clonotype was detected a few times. In nucleotides, the CDR3 is TGCATAGGGTGGGGCGAGGACTATGGCTACACCTTC. Protein: CIGWGEDYGYTF. This chain links TRBV20-1 with TRBJ1-2, with D possibly being TRBD1 (5 bases). The CDR3 contains 12 residues. Germline V gene lookup returns CDR1 DFQATT and CDR2 SNEGSKA (reference sequence).

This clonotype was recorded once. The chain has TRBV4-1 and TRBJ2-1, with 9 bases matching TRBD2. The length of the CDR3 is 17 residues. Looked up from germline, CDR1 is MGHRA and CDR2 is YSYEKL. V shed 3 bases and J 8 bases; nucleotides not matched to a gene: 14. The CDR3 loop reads CASSHPGAGGPGDEQFF. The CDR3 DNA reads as TGCGCCAGCAGCCATCCCGGGGCGGGGGGGCCTGGGGATGAGCAGTTCTTC.

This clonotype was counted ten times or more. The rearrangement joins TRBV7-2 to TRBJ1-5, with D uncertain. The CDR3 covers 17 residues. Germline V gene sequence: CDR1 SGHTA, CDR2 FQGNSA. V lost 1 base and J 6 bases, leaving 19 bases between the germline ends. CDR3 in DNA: TGTGCCAGCAGCTTAGATCTCCAGGACCGGCCAGGTCAGCCCCAGCATTTT. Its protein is CASSLDLQDRPGQPQHF.

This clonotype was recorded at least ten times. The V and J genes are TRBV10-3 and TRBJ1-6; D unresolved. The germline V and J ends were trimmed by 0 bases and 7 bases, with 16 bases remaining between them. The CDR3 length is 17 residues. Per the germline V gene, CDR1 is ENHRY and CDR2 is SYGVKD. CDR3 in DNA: TGTGCCATCAGTGAGTCCGGGAACTTACAACAGAATTCACCCCTCCACTTT. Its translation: CAISESGNLQQNSPLHF.

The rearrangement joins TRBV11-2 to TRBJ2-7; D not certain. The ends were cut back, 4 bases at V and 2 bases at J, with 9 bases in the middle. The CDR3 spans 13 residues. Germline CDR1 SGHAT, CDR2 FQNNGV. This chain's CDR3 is CASSWATAYEQYF. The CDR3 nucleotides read TGTGCCAGCAGCTGGGCGACCGCCTACGAGCAGTACTTC.

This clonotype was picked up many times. CDR3 nucleotides: TGTGCCAGCAGCTTAGTTGAGGGGGCAAGAGATACGCAGTATTTT. It is translated as CASSLVEGARDTQYF. The rearrangement uses TRBV7-8 and TRBJ2-3; 7 nucleotides agree with TRBD1. This CDR3 has 15 amino acids. Germline lookup yields CDR1 SGHVS and CDR2 FQNEAQ. Trimming took 1 base from V and 5 from J; bases not matched to a gene: 6.

The CDR3 coding sequence is TGTGCCAGCAGCTTAAATCGGTTTGGCGGGGCTGAGACAGATACGCAGTATTTT. Encoded protein: CASSLNRFGGAETDTQYF. The rearrangement uses TRBV11-2 and TRBJ2-3, with D perhaps TRBD2 (6 bases). V was cut by 2 bases and J by 3 bases, with 21 bases left in between. This CDR3 is built from 18 residues. The V gene's germline CDR1 is SGHAT and CDR2 FQNNGV.

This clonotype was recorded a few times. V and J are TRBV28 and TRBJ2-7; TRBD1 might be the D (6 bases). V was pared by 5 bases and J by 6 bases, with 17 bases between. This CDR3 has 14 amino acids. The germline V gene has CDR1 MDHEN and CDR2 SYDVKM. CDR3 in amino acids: CASSVSQGSSEQYF. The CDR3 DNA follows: TGTGCCAGCAGTGTATCTCAGGGGTCAAGCGAGCAGTACTTC.

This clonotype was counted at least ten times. This CDR3 is CATSRDPQDRVLLYGYTF. For the CDR3, the DNA is TGTGCCACCAGCAGAGATCCCCAAGACAGGGTACTTCTCTATGGCTACACCTTC. The chain links TRBV15 to TRBJ1-2; 7 nucleotides line up with TRBD1. CDR3 length equals 18 residues. CDR1 and CDR2 from the germline V gene are LNHNV and YYDKDF (reference sequence). V gave up 0 bases and J gave up 4 bases; unmatched junction bases: 14.

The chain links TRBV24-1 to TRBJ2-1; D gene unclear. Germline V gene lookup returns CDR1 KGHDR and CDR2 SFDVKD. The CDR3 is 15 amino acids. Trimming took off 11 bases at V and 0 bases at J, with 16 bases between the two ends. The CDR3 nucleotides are TGTGCCAGCGTACCGATTCGGAGCTCCTACAATGAGCAGTTCTTC. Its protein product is CASVPIRSSYNEQFF.